These 22 T cell receptor beta chains were sequenced from one sample in a study of T-cell memory formation after mild COVID-19. TCRdb re-called the 5' RACE reads with MiXCR, one entry per CDR3 protein. Among just over 400,000 distinct CDR3 sequences, 20% to 30% were seen once, and the ten largest hold 10% to 15%. The sample consisted of PBMCs or a T cell subset sorted from them (not recorded which). Source of these receptors: an adult woman who had mild COVID-19 (a few samples of this study predate the infection). Cell type and time point are not known.

V gene TRBV27 combines with J gene TRBJ2-5, with a weak D call TRBD2 (5 bases). Deletions cut 8 bases from V and 5 bases from J, with 21 bases between. Germline loops: CDR1 MNHEY, CDR2 SMNVEV (reference sequence). The CDR3 consists of 15 residues. CDR3 sequence: CASRLNGRARETQYF. The CDR3 DNA is TGTGCCAGCCGTCTGAATGGGAGAGCCAGGGAGACCCAGTACTTC.

In this sample, this clonotype turned up many times. This sequence joins TRBV6-2 or TRBV6-3 and TRBJ1-2, with D possibly being TRBD1 (6 bases). Per germline, CDR1 MNHEY and CDR2 SVGEGT. The CDR3 has 16 amino acids. V lost 5 bases and J lost 2, with 18 bases in between. CDR3 sequence: CASSTNPGQVNYGYTF. The CDR3 bases are TGTGCCAGCAGTACGAACCCGGGACAAGTAAACTATGGCTACACCTTC.

This clonotype has only a few counts. The chain carries TRBV20-1 and TRBJ2-1, with D tentatively TRBD1 or TRBD2 (5 bases each). Germline loops: CDR1 DFQATT, CDR2 SNEGSKA (reference sequence). The CDR3 totals 14 residues. Trimming cost V 6 bases and J 2 bases, with 14 bases left between them. CDR3 amino acids: CSARLWGPYNEQFF. The DNA of the CDR3 is TGCAGTGCCAGACTTTGGGGACCCTACAATGAGCAGTTCTTC.

This clonotype has ten or more counts. The V call is TRBV5-1, the J call TRBJ2-1; 12 nucleotides match TRBD2. V dropped 5 bases and J dropped 7; count of bases not matched to a gene: 7. This CDR3 is built from 15 residues. CDR1 is SGHRS, CDR2 YFSETQ, per germline. The CDR3 loop reads CASRFLAGGMNEQFF. Here the CDR3 DNA reads TGCGCCAGCAGATTTCTAGCGGGGGGGATGAATGAGCAGTTCTTC.

The sample holds a few counts of this clonotype. V gene TRBV9 combines with J gene TRBJ1-4, with a tentative D call TRBD1 (6 bases). Trimming removed 7 bases from V and 7 bases from J, with 14 bases in between. The CDR3 sequence is 13 residues long. CDR1 SGDLS and CDR2 YYNGEE come from the germline V gene. The CDR3 bases are TGTGCCAGCGGCGGGGACAATAGTGAAAAACTGTTTTTT. Residues: CASGGDNSEKLFF. The full variable domain, in which reference TRBV9 and TRBJ1-4 provide the parts outside the CDR3, is DSGVTQTPKHLITATGQRVTLRCSPRSGDLSVYWYQQSLDQGLQFLIQYYNGEERAKGNILERFSAQQFPDLHSELNLSSLELGDSALYFCASGGDNSEKLFFGSGTQLSVL.

This clonotype was observed a handful of times. The chain carries TRBV4-2 and TRBJ2-4; 10 positions agree with TRBD2. Trimming cost V 2 bases and J 9 bases; bases outside gene matches: 10. The CDR3 extends over 16 amino acids. CDR1 is LGHNA and CDR2 is YNFKEQ in the germline V gene. The CDR3 DNA reads TGTGCCAGCAGCCAAACCGGGACTAGCGATGACGCCATTCAGTACTTC. This encodes CASSQTGTSDDAIQYF.

The chain combines TRBV12-3 or TRBV12-4 with TRBJ1-5; maybe TRBD1 (5 bases). CDR3 length: 15 amino acids. The ends were cut back, 0 bases at V and 6 bases at J, with 12 bases in the middle. The DNA of the CDR3 is TGTGCCAGCAGTTTAGCGGGGGGAGTAGGTCAGCCCCAGCATTTT. This gives the protein CASSLAGGVGQPQHF.

Only a few counts were recorded for this clonotype. The chain has TRBV27 and TRBJ2-6; 7 bases fit TRBD1. Trimming at V came to 6 bases and at J to 0 bases, leaving 8 bases not matched to a gene. The CDR3 totals 17 residues. CDR1 MNHEY and CDR2 SMNVEV come from the germline V gene (reference sequence). DNA for the CDR3: TGTGCCAGCAGCCGATCGGGGACAGTCTCTGGGGCCAACGTCCTGACTTTC. Translation gives CASSRSGTVSGANVLTF. The full variable domain, in which reference TRBV27 and TRBJ2-6 provide the parts outside the CDR3, is EAQVTQNPRYLITVTGKKLTVTCSQNMNHEYMSWYRQDPGLGLRQIYYSMNVEVTDKGDVPEGYKVSRKEKRNFPLILESPSPNQTSLYFCASSRSGTVSGANVLTFGAGSRLTVL.

A few counts support this clonotype. The rearrangement uses TRBV4-1 and TRBJ1-1; D gene ambiguous. Germline V gene sequence: CDR1 MGHRA, CDR2 YSYEKL. This CDR3 has 15 amino acids. V lost 4 bases to trimming and J lost 5 bases, with 17 bases between them. CDR3 nucleotide sequence: TGCGCCAGCAGCCTAAGGTCGGGAAGGGATACTGAAGCTTTCTTT. This sequence encodes CASSLRSGRDTEAFF.

This clonotype has just a few counts. The V and J genes are TRBV12-3 or TRBV12-4 and TRBJ2-5, with 7 positions matching TRBD1. The CDR3 sequence is 17 residues long. Losses at the gene ends were 6 bases for V and 0 bases for J; bases not matched to a gene: 13. The CDR3 region is CASRRRWDRTYQETQYF. CDR3 in DNA: TGTGCCAGCAGGCGTAGATGGGACAGAACGTACCAAGAGACCCAGTACTTC.

The rearrangement links TRBV24-1 to TRBJ2-1, with TRBD2 as a possible D gene (5 bases). The CDR3 covers 16 residues. The V end lost 0 bases, the J end lost 2 bases, and 10 bases lay between the germline ends. Germline V lookup: CDR1 KGHDR, CDR2 SFDVKD. CDR3 amino acids: CATSDLGGSAYNEQFF. CDR3 sequence (DNA): TGTGCCACCAGTGATTTGGGAGGAAGTGCCTACAATGAGCAGTTCTTC.

The chain recombines TRBV20-1 with TRBJ2-7; 10 bases map to TRBD2. CDR3 length: 13 residues. Germline V gene lookup returns CDR1 DFQATT and CDR2 SNEGSKA (reference sequence). The V segment lost 3 bases and the J segment 4 bases; nucleotides outside the gene matches: 3. CDR3 in amino acids: CSARGSGRYEQYF. The CDR3 DNA sequence: TGCAGTGCTAGGGGTAGCGGGAGGTACGAGCAGTACTTC.

This clonotype showed up just a few times. The rearrangement uses TRBV4-3 and TRBJ2-7; 10 bases match TRBD2. Germline V gives CDR1 LGHNA, CDR2 YSLEER. The trim removed 1 base at V and 7 bases at J, leaving 10 bases unmatched. This CDR3 contains 16 residues. This chain's CDR3 is CASSQVLSSGSKEQYF. CDR3 nucleotide sequence: TGCGCCAGCAGCCAAGTATTGTCTAGCGGGAGTAAAGAGCAGTACTTC.

This rearrangement joins TRBV4-1 to TRBJ1-1; TRBD1 matches 11 bases. This CDR3 spans 13 amino acids. The germline gives CDR1 MGHRA, CDR2 YSYEKL. Unmatched junction bases numbered 3, after V lost 7 bases and J lost 5 bases. The CDR3 region is CASMGTGGTEAFF. The DNA of the CDR3 is TGCGCCAGCATGGGGACAGGGGGTACTGAAGCTTTCTTT.

This clonotype was picked up a small number of times. This chain links TRBV7-9 with TRBJ2-3, with 12 nucleotides matching TRBD2. CDR1 is SEHNR and CDR2 is FQNEAQ in the germline V gene (reference sequence). The J segment lost 3 bases and the V segment lost 2 bases, leaving 6 bases of the junction unmatched. This CDR3 comprises 17 residues. The CDR3 reads CASSLWLAGGSTDTQYF. The CDR3 DNA reads as TGTGCCAGCAGCTTATGGCTAGCGGGAGGGTCTACAGATACGCAGTATTTT.

This chain connects TRBV12-3 or TRBV12-4 to TRBJ2-3; D gene ambiguous. The CDR3 has 13 amino acids. The V end was cut by 6 bases, the J end by 3 bases, with 10 bases between. This CDR3 is CASSPLRTDTQYF. The CDR3 DNA is TGTGCCAGCAGCCCCCTTCGGACAGATACGCAGTATTTT.

The chain combines TRBV10-3 with TRBJ2-7, with a tentative D call TRBD2 (5 bases). The CDR3 loop spans 17 amino acids. In germline, CDR1 is ENHRY, CDR2 SYGVKD. Trimming took off 0 bases at V and 0 bases at J, with 15 bases between the two ends. CDR3 in amino acids: CAISESYERLSSYEQYF. The CDR3 nucleotides read TGTGCCATCAGTGAGTCGTACGAGCGGCTGAGCTCCTACGAGCAGTACTTC.

V and J are TRBV2 and TRBJ2-7; D assignment may be TRBD1 or TRBD2 (5 bases each). V was shortened by 4 bases and J by 0 bases, with 16 bases between the two germline ends. The CDR3 extends over 16 amino acids. Germline lookup yields CDR1 SNHLY and CDR2 FYNNEI. The CDR3 nucleotides read TGTGCCAGCAGTGCTCCAGGGAGCCTTAACTCCTACGAGCAGTACTTC. Encoded protein: CASSAPGSLNSYEQYF.

The chain employs TRBV12-5 and TRBJ2-5; a possible D gene is TRBD2 (5 bases). Per the germline V gene, CDR1 is LGHNT and CDR2 is FRNRAP. CDR3 length equals 16 residues. Trimming pared 3 bases from V and 2 bases from J, leaving 16 bases between. The CDR3: CASGLGELRTQETQYF. As DNA, the CDR3 is TGTGCTAGTGGTTTAGGCGAGCTCCGGACTCAAGAGACCCAGTACTTC.

This clonotype was counted a few times. This sequence joins TRBV29-1 and TRBJ1-5; D is perhaps TRBD1 (5 bases). Germline V CDR1 and CDR2: SQVTM, ANQGSEA. Trimming stripped 7 bases from V and 1 base from J, with 20 bases between. The CDR3 is 16 amino acids. The CDR3 reads CSAIIPARESNQPQHF. The CDR3 region has the DNA TGCAGCGCTATCATTCCGGCCAGGGAGAGCAATCAGCCCCAGCATTTT.

The V gene is TRBV10-3, the J gene TRBJ2-7; 7 bases agree with TRBD1. With V trimmed by 2 bases and J by 3 bases, 13 bases remained unmatched. Germline CDR1 ENHRY, CDR2 SYGVKD. The CDR3 runs to 17 residues. CDR3 nucleotide sequence: TGTGCCATCAGTGAGCGGTCCCCACAGGGGCTCGACTACGAGCAGTACTTC. Translated, it gives CAISERSPQGLDYEQYF.

The chain joins TRBV4-1 to TRBJ2-1, with D perhaps assigned TRBD1 or TRBD2 (5 bases each). The CDR3 is 12 residues long. Deletions cut 6 bases from V and 10 bases from J, with 13 bases between. Looked up from germline, CDR1 is MGHRA and CDR2 is YSYEKL. The CDR3 nucleotides read TGCGCCAGCAGGGGGCCTAGCAGCGAGCAGTTCTTC. Its protein product is CASRGPSSEQFF.